This T cell receptor beta chain came from a study of T cell responses to AZD1222 COVID-19 vaccine. Study conclusions and caveats: Only a handful of AZD1222 recipients, five to seven in all, had baseline seropositivity. Once two AZD1222 doses were given, Spike-specific TCR breadth and depth went up.

With regard to this clone: Its antigen remains unidentified.

Second-dose intervals near 4 or 12 weeks were combined. TCRdb's table, derived via immunoSEQ multiplex PCR, lists solely in-frame clones and lacks some. The sample has about 82,000 clones, more than 75% seen once. This clonotype was obtained from an adult who received the AZD1222 COVID-19 vaccine. The source was peripheral blood, collected 28 days after the second AZD1222 dose.

In nucleotides, the CDR3 is TGTGCCTGGATTGGCAGGTTCAGTGAAAAACTGTTTTTT. This translates into CAWIGRFSEKLFF. The V gene is TRBV30, the J gene TRBJ1-4; D not certain. Germline V CDR1 and CDR2: GTSNPN, SVGIG (reference sequence). This CDR3 comprises 13 residues. The V end was cut by 4 bases, the J end by 7 bases, with 13 bases between.